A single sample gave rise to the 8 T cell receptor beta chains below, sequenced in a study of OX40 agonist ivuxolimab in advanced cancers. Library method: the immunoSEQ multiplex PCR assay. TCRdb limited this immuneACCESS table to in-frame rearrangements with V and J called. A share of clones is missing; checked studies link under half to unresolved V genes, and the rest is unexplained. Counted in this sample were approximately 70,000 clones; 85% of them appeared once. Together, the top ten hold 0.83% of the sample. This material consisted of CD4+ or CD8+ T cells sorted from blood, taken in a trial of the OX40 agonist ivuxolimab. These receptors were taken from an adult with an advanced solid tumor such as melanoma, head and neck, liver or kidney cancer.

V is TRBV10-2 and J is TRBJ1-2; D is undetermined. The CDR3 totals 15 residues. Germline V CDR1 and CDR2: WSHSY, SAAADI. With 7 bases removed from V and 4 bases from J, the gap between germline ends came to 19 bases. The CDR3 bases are TGCGCCAGCATTAGCGCAGTGGGAGAGGCCTATGGCTACACCTTC. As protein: CASISAVGEAYGYTF.

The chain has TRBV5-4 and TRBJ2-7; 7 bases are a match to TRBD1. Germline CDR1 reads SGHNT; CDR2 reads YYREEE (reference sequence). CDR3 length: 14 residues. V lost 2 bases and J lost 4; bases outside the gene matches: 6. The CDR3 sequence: CASSLGQAFYEQYF. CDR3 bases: TGTGCCAGCAGCTTAGGACAGGCCTTTTACGAGCAGTACTTC.

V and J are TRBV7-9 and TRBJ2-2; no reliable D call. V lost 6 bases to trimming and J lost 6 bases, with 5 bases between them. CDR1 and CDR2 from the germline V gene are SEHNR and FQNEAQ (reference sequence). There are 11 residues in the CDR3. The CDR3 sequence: CASRGSGELFF. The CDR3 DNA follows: TGTGCCAGCAGGGGGTCCGGGGAGCTGTTTTTT.

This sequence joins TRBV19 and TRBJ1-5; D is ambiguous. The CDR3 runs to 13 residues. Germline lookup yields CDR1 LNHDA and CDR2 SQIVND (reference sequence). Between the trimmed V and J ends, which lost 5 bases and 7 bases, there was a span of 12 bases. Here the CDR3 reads CASSLQINQPQHF. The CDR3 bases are TGTGCCAGTAGTCTACAGATCAACCAGCCCCAGCATTTT.

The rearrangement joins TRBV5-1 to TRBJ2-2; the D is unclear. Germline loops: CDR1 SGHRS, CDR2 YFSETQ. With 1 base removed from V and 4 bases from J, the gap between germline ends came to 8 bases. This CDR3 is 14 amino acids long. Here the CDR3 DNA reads TGCGCCAGCAGCTTGTACCCAGGCACCGGGGAGCTGTTTTTT. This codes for CASSLYPGTGELFF.

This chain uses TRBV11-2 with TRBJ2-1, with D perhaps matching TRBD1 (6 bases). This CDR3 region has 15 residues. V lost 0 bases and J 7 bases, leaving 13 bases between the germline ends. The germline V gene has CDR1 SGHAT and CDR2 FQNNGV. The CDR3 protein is CASSLDSRGGNEQFF. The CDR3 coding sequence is TGTGCCAGCAGCTTAGATAGCAGGGGTGGGAATGAGCAGTTCTTC. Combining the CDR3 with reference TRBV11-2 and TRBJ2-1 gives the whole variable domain EAGVAQSPRYKIIEKRQSVAFWCNPISGHATLYWYQQILGQGPKLLIQFQNNGVVDDSQLPKDRFSAERLKGVDSTLKIQPAKLEDSAVYLCASSLDSRGGNEQFFGPGTRLTVL.

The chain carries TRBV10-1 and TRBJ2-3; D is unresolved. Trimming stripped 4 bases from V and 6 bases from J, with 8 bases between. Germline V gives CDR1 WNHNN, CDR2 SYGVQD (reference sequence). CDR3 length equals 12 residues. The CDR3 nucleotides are TGCGCCAGCAGTGGTCAGACTGATACGCAGTATTTT. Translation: CASSGQTDTQYF.

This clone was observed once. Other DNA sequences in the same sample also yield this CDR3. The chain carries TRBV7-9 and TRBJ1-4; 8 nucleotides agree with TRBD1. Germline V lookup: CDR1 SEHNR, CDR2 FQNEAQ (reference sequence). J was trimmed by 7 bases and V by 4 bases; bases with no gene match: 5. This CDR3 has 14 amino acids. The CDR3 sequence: CASSSGQGGEKLFF. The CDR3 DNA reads TGTGCCAGCAGCTCAGGACAGGGTGGTGAAAAACTGTTTTTT.